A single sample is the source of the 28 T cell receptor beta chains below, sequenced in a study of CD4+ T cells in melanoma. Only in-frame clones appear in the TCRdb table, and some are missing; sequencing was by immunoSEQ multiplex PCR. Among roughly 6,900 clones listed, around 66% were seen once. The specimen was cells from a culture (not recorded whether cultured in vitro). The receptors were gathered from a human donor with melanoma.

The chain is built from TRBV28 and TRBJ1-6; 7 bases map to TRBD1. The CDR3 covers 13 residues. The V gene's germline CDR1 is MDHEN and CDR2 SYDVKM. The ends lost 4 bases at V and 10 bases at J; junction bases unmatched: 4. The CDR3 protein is CASSSQGTSPLHF. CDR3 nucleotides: TGTGCCAGCAGTTCACAGGGGACGTCACCCCTCCACTTT.

The CDR3 is CSGGLASTDTQYF. CDR3 in DNA: TGCAGCGGTGGACTAGCGAGCACAGATACGCAGTATTTT. This sequence joins TRBV29-1 and TRBJ2-3; 9 bases align to TRBD2. V was clipped by 7 bases and J by 0 bases; unmatched bases: 2. Germline V gene sequence: CDR1 SQVTM, CDR2 ANQGSEA. The CDR3 has 13 residues.

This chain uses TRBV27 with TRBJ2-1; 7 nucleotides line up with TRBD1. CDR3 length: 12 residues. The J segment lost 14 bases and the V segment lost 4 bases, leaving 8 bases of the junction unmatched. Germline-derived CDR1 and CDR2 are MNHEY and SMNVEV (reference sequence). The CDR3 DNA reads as TGTGCCAGCAGTTCGGGACAGATAAGAAAGTTCTTC. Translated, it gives CASSSGQIRKFF.

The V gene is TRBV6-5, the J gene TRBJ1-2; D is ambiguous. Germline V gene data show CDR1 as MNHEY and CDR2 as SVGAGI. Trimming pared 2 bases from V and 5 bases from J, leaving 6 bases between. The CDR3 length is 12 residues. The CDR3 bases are TGTGCCAGCAGTTACCGAGGATATGGCTACACCTTC. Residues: CASSYRGYGYTF.

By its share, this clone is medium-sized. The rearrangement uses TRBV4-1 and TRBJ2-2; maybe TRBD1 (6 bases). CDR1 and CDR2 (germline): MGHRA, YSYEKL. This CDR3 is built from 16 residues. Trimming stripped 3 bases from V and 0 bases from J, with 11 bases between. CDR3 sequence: CASSHQGQTNTGELFF. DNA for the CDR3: TGCGCCAGCAGCCACCAGGGACAAACGAACACCGGGGAGCTGTTTTTT.

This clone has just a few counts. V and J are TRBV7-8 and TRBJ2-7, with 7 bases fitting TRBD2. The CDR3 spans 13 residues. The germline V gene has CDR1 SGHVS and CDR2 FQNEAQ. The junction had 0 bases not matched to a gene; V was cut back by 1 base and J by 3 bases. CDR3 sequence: CASSLGGGYEQYF. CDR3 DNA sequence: TGTGCCAGCAGCTTAGGGGGGGGCTACGAGCAGTACTTC.

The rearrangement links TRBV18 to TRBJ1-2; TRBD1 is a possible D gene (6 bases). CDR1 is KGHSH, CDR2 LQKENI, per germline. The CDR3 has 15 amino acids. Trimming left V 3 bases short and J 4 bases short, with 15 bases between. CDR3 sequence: CASSPTQEGGYGYTF. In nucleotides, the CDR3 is TGTGCCAGCTCACCCACCCAGGAAGGGGGCTATGGCTACACCTTC.

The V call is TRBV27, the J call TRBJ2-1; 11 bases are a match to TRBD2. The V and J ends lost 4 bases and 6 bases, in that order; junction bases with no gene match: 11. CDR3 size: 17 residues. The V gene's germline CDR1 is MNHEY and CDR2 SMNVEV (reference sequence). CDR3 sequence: CASSSATLAGGLNEQFF. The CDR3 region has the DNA TGTGCCAGCAGTTCAGCAACCCTAGCGGGGGGCCTCAATGAGCAGTTCTTC.

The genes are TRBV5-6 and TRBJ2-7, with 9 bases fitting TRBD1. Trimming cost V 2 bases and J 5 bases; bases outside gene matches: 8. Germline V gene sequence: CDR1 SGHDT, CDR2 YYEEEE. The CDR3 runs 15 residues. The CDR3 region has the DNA TGTGCCAGCAGCTTCATGACAGGGGGAATCGACGAGCAGTACTTC. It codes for CASSFMTGGIDEQYF.

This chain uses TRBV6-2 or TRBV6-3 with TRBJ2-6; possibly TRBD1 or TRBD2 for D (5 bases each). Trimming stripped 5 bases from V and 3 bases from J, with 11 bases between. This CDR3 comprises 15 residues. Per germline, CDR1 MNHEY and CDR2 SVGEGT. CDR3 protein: CASSLFGGGANVLTF. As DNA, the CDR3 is TGTGCCAGCAGTCTATTTGGGGGTGGGGCCAACGTCCTGACTTTC.

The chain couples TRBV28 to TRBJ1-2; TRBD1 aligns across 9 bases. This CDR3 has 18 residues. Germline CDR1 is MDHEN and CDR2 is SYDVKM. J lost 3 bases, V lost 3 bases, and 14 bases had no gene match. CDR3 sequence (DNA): TGTGCCAGCAGTTTTCTATCGCCGAGGGACAGGGTATACTATGGCTACACCTTC. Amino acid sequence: CASSFLSPRDRVYYGYTF.

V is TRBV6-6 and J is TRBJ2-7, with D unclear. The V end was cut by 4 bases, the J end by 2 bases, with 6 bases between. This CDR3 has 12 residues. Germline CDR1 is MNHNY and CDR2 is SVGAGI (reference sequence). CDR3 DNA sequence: TGTGCCAGCAGTTCCGGGCCCTACGAGCAGTACTTC. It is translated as CASSSGPYEQYF.

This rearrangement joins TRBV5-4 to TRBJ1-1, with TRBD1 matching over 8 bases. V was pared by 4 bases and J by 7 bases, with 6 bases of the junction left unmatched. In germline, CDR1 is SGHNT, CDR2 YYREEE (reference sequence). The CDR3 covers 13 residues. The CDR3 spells CASSPGQAFEAFF. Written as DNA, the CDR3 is TGTGCCAGCAGCCCGGGACAGGCGTTTGAAGCTTTCTTT.

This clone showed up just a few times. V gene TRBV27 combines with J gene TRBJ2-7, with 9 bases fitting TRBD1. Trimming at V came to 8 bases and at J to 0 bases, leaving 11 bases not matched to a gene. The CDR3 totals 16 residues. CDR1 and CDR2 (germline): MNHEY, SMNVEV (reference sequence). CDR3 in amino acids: CASATGGQGRSYEQYF. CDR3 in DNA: TGTGCCAGCGCCACGGGGGGACAGGGACGCTCCTACGAGCAGTACTTC.

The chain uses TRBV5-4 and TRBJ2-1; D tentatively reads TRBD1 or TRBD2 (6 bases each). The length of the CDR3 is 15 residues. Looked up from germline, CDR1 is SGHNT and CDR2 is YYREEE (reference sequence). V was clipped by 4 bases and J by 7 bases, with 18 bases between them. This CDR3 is CASSPGASSRNEQFF. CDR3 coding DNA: TGTGCCAGCAGCCCGGGGGCCAGTTCAAGGAATGAGCAGTTCTTC.

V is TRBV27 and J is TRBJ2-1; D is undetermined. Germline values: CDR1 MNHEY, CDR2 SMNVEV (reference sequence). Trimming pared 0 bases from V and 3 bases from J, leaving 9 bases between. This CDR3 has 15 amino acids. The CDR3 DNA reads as TGTGCCAGCAGTTTATCGAATATAGTCTACAATGAGCAGTTCTTC. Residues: CASSLSNIVYNEQFF.

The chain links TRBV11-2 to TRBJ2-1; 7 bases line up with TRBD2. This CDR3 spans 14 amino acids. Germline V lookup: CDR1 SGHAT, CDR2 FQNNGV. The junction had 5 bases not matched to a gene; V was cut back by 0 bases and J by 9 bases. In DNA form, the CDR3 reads TGTGCCAGCAGCTTAGATTGGGAGGGGACTGAGCAGTTCTTC. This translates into CASSLDWEGTEQFF.

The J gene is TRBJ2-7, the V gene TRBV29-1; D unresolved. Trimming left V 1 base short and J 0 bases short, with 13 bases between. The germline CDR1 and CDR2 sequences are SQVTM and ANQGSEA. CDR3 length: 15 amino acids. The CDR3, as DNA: TGCAGCGTTGAAGGGTGGCAGCAGGACTCCTACGAGCAGTACTTC. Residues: CSVEGWQQDSYEQYF.

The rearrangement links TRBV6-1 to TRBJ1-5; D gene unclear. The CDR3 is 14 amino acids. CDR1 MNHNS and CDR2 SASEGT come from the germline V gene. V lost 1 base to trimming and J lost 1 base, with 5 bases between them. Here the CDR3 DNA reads TGTGCCAGCAGTGAAGGTCCGAGCAATCAGCCCCAGCATTTT. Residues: CASSEGPSNQPQHF.

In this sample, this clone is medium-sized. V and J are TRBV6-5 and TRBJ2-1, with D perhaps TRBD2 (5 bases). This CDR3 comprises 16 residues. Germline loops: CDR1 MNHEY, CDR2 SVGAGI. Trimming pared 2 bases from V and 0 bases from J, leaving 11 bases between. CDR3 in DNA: TGTGCCAGCAGTTACACGTTGGGGAGCTCCTACAATGAGCAGTTCTTC. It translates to CASSYTLGSSYNEQFF.

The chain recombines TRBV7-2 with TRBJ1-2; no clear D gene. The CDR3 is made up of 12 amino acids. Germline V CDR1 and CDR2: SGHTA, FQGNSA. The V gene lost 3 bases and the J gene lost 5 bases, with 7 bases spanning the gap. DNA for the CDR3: TGTGCCAGCAGCTTGCGACCGTATGGCTACACCTTC. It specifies CASSLRPYGYTF.

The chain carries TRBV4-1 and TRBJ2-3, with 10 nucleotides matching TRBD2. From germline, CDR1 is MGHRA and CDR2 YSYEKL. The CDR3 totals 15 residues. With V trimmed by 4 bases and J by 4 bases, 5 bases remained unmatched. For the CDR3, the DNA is TGCGCCAGCAGCCCGCTAGCGGGGGCGGCAGATACGCAGTATTTT. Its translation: CASSPLAGAADTQYF.

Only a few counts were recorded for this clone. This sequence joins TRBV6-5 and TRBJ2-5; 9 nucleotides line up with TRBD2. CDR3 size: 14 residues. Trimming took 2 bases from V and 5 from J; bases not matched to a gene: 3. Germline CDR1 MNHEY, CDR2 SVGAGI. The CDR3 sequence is CASSYGGGDETQYF. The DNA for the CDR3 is TGTGCCAGCAGTTACGGCGGGGGGGATGAGACCCAGTACTTC.

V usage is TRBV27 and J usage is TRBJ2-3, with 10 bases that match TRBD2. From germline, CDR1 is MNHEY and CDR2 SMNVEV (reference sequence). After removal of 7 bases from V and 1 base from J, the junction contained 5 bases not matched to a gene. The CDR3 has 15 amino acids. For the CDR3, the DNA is TGTGCCAGCACTAGCGGGGGTTGGGGCACAGATACGCAGTATTTT. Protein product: CASTSGGWGTDTQYF.

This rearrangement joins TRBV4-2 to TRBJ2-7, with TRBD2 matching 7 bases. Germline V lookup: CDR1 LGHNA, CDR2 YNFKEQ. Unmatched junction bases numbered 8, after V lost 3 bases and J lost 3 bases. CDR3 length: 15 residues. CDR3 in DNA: TGTGCCAGCAGCCAGGCCCGACTAGCTAGCTACGAGCAGTACTTC. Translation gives CASSQARLASYEQYF.

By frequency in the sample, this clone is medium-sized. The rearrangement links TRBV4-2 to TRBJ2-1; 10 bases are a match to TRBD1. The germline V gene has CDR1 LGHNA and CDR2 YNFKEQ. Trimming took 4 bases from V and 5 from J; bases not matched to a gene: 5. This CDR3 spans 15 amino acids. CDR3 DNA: TGTGCCAGCAGCCCTCGGACAGGGGGAGACAATGAGCAGTTCTTC. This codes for CASSPRTGGDNEQFF.

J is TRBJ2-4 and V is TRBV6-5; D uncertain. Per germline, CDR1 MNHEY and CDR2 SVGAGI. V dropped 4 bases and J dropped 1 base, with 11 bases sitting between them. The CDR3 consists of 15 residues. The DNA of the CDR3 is TGTGCCAGCAGTTTCCTCGAGAGGGCCAAAAACATTCAGTACTTC. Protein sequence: CASSFLERAKNIQYF.

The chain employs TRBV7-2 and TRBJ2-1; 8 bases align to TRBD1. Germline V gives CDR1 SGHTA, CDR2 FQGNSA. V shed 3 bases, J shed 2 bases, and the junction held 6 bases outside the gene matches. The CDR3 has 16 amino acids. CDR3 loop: CASSFSGGSAYNEQFF. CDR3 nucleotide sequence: TGTGCCAGCAGCTTCTCAGGGGGCTCGGCCTACAATGAGCAGTTCTTC.